This is a list of T cell receptor beta chains from one sample in a study of OX40 agonist ivuxolimab in advanced cancers. TCRdb's table, derived via immunoSEQ multiplex PCR, lists solely in-frame clones and lacks some. The sample includes 75,000 to 100,000 clones, more than 80% of them seen just once. The input for sequencing was CD4+ or CD8+ T cells sorted from blood, taken in a trial of the OX40 agonist ivuxolimab. Receptors originate from an adult with an advanced solid tumor such as melanoma, head and neck, liver or kidney cancer. CDR3s include the opening cysteine and the closing phenylalanine or tryptophan. Each record gives: D gene, V gene, CDR3 protein. D genes are given only for firm matches.

D: NA
V: TRBV15
CDR3: CATSHPGSYNEQFF

D: TRBD2
V: TRBV7-2
CDR3: CASSLDGTSGRNEQFF

D: TRBD2
V: TRBV7-9
CDR3: CASSLIHGGGSSYEQYF

D: NA
V: TRBV13
CDR3: CASSSRDWLGEQYF

D: NA
V: TRBV23-1
CDR3: CASSQSGTMNTEAFF

D: NA
V: TRBV19
CDR3: CASSIGGSYYTGELFF

D: NA
V: TRBV9
CDR3: CASSGRPNTEAFF

D: TRBD1
V: TRBV30
CDR3: CASLPTGSYNEQFF

D: NA
V: TRBV19
CDR3: CASSIDLVWAEKLFF

D: NA
V: TRBV7-2
CDR3: CASSLGGDGSQFF

D: TRBD2
V: TRBV7-9
CDR3: CASSQSGGASTGELFF